Sequencing of this T cell receptor (beta chain) was carried out in a study of blood T cell repertoires in COVID-19. Across the study: Acute-phase and convalescent COVID-19 samples originated in the United States, Italy and Spain.

Assay used: immunoSEQ multiplex PCR; TCRdb lists only in-frame clones, some missing. The data contain fewer than 200,000 clones, about 87% of them singletons. Trimming removed 5 bases from V and 6 bases from J, with 11 bases in between. This CDR3 region has 13 residues. CDR1 is SGHNT and CDR2 is YYREEE in the germline V gene (reference sequence). The receptor comes from a man aged 55-75 years with acute or convalescent COVID-19. Source material: peripheral blood. The chain links TRBV5-4 to TRBJ2-2, with D perhaps matching TRBD2 (6 bases). CDR3 loop: CASSTTGAGELFF. In DNA form, the CDR3 reads TGTGCCAGCAGTACCACGGGGGCCGGGGAGCTGTTTTTT.